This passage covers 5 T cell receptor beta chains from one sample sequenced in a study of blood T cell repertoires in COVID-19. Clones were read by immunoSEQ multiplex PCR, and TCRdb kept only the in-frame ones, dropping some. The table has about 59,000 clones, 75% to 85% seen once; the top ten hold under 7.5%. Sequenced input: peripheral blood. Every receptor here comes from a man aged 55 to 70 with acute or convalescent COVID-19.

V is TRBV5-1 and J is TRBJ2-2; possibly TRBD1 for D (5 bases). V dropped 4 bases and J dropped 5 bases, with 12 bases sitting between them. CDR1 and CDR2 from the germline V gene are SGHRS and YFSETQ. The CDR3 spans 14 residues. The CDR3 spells CASSEETATGELFF. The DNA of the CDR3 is TGCGCCAGCAGCGAGGAGACAGCTACCGGGGAGCTGTTTTTT. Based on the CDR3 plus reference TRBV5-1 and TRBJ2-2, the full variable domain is KAGVTQTPRYLIKTRGQQVTLSCSPISGHRSVSWYQQTPGQGLQFLFEYFSETQRNKGNFPGRFSGRQFSNSRSEMNVSTLELGDSALYLCASSEETATGELFFGEGSRLTVL.

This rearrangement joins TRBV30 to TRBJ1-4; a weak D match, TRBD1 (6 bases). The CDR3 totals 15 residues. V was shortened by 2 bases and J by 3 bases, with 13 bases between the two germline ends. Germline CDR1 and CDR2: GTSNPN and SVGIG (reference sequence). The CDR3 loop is CAWSPLGAPNEKLFF. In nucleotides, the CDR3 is TGTGCCTGGAGTCCGTTGGGGGCCCCTAATGAAAAACTGTTTTTT.

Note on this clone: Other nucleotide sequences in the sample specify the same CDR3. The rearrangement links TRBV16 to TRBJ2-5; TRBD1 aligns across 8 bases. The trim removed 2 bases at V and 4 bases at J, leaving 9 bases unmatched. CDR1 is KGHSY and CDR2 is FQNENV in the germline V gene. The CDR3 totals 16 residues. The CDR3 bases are TGTGCCAGCAGCCAAGAGTCGTTCAGGGGGCGAGAGACCCAGTACTTC. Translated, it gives CASSQESFRGRETQYF. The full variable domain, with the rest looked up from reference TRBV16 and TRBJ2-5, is GEEVAQTPKHLVRGEGQKAKLYCAPIKGHSYVFWYQQVLKNEFKFLISFQNENVFDETGMPKERFSAKCLPNSPCSLEIQATKLEDSAVYFCASSQESFRGRETQYFGPGTRLLVL.

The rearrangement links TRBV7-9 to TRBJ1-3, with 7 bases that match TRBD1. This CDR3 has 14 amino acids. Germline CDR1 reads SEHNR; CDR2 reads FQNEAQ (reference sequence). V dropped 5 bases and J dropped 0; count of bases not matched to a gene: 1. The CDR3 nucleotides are TGTGCCAGCAGCCGGACAGGCTCTGGAAACACCATATATTTT. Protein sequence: CASSRTGSGNTIYF.

Here the CDR3 reads CAISPYSPDTQYF. CDR3 nucleotides: TGTGCCATATCCCCCTATTCCCCAGATACGCAGTATTTT. V and J are TRBV28 and TRBJ2-3; D unclear. The CDR3 covers 13 residues. V shed 10 bases and J shed 4 bases, with 15 bases lying between them. The germline CDR1 and CDR2 sequences are MDHEN and SYDVKM.